This T cell receptor beta chain originates from a study of blood T cell repertoires in COVID-19. At the level of the study: The analysed material was cDNA or gDNA that came from T cells, B-cell-depleted T cells, or PBMCs.

Original data processing: Nucleated cell counts were estimated from reference gene primer amplification. Data came from immunoSEQ multiplex PCR; TCRdb stores just in-frame clones and leaves some out. V and J calls and clone size are given by that table; D and trimming were obtained from the DNA. Of approximately 260,000 clones listed, 88% are singletons. Germline CDR1 reads SGHDT; CDR2 reads YYEEEE. The CDR3 is 17 amino acids. The chain employs TRBV5-6 and TRBJ2-7; 9 nucleotides align to TRBD2. The tail of the sequence fits TRBJ2-5 better, so the J call may be wrong. The specimen was peripheral blood. This TCR derives from an older woman with COVID-19, enrolled during active disease. The CDR3 DNA follows: TGTGCCAGCAGCTTGCCAACCGGCGGGAGGGCCGGGGAGACCCAGTACTTC. This codes for CASSLPTGGRAGETQYF.